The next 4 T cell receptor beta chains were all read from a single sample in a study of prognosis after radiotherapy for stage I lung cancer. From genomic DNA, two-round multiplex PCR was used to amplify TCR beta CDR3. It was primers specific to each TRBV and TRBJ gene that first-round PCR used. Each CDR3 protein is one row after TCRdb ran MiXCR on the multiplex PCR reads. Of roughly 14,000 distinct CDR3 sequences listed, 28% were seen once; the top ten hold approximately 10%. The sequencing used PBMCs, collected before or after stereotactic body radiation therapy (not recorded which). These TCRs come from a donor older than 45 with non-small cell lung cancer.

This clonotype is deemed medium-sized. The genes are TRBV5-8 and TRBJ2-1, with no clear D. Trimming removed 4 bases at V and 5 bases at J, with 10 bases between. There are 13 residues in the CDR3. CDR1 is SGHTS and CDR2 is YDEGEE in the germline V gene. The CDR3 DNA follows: TGTGCCAGCAGCACTGGAACCGACAATGAGCAGTTCTTC. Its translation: CASSTGTDNEQFF.

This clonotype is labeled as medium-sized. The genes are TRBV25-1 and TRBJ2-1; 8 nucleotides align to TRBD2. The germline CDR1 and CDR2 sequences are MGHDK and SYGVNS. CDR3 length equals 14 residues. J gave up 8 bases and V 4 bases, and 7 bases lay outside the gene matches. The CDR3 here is CASSGRTSRDEQFF. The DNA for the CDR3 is TGTGCCAGCAGTGGAAGGACTAGCCGCGATGAGCAGTTCTTC.

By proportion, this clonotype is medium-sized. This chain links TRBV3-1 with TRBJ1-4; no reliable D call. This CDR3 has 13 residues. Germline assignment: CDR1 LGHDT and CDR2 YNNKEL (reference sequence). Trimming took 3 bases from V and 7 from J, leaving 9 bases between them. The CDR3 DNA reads TGTGCCAGCAGCCAGTTCGTCGGTGAAAAACTGTTTTTT. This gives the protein CASSQFVGEKLFF.

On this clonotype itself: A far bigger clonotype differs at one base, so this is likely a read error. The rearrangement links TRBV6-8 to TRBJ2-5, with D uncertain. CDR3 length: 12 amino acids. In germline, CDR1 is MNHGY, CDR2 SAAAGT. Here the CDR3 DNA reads TGTGCCAGCTCCCCCCCCGGAGAGACCGAGTACTTC. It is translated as CASSPPGETEYF.